This TCR beta chain emerged from a study of OX40 agonist ivuxolimab in advanced cancers. Germline CDR1 reads KGHSH; CDR2 reads LQKENI. The CDR3 spans 14 residues. Trimming removed 4 bases at V and 6 bases at J, with 14 bases between. Using immunoSEQ multiplex PCR, the repertoire was profiled, and TCRdb retains in-frame clones only, with some absent. The sample consists of tens of thousands of clones, 80% to 85% of them appearing once. This receptor was taken from an adult with an advanced solid tumor such as melanoma, head and neck, liver or kidney cancer. V usage is TRBV18 and J usage is TRBJ2-3; D gene ambiguous. Sequencing was performed on CD4+ or CD8+ T cells sorted from blood, taken in a trial of the OX40 agonist ivuxolimab. CDR3 DNA: TGTGCCAGCTCACAGGGTCTTCCCCCCGATACGCAGTATTTT. Translating it yields CASSQGLPPDTQYF. The full variable domain, with the rest looked up from reference TRBV18 and TRBJ2-3, is NAGVMQNPRHLVRRRGQEARLRCSPMKGHSHVYWYRQLPEEGLKFMVYLQKENIIDESGMPKERFSAEFPKEGPSILRIQQVVRGDSAAYFCASSQGLPPDTQYFGPGTRLTVL.